This passage covers 20 T cell receptor beta chains from one sample sequenced in a study of quantifying T cell responses using KT2 cells. Study-wide context: cDNA was made from DNase-treated RNA using alpha and beta constant primers.

A single-stranded UMI oligo with SP2 sequence was ligated to cDNA 3' ends. The first PCR ran 3 to 5 cycles with an equimolar RC1.1 and RC1.2 beta primer mix. One entry per CDR3 protein results from TCRdb running MiXCR on the UMI-ligation and nested PCR reads. The table lists 25,000 to 35,000 distinct CDR3 sequences, under 13% of them singletons. Input material: PBMCs spiked with cells of the T cell clone KT2. The receptors derive from a human donor.

This clonotype was recorded at least ten times. This sequence joins TRBV6-1 and TRBJ1-1, with TRBD1 matching over 8 bases. V lost 7 bases and J lost 3; bases outside the gene matches: 4. Germline loops: CDR1 MNHNS, CDR2 SASEGT. The CDR3 is 13 residues long. The CDR3 bases are TGTGCCAGCACCTGGACAGGGTACACTGAAGCTTTCTTT. Translated: CASTWTGYTEAFF.

By share of the sample, this clonotype is medium-sized. The J gene is TRBJ1-2, the V gene TRBV13, with D hard to call. CDR1 is PRHDT, CDR2 FYEKMQ, per germline (reference sequence). Trimming removed 5 bases from V and 13 bases from J, with 14 bases in between. The CDR3 extends over 11 amino acids. Written as DNA, the CDR3 is TGTGCCAGCAGCGTCGGCCCCCTCTCCACCTTC. It is translated as CASSVGPLSTF.

This clonotype was seen ten or more times. V gene TRBV20-1 combines with J gene TRBJ1-1, with a tentative D call TRBD1 (6 bases). CDR3 size: 16 residues. Germline V gene sequence: CDR1 DFQATT, CDR2 SNEGSKA (reference sequence). V lost 0 bases and J lost 0, with 14 bases in between. The CDR3 sequence: CSARDMGARVNTEAFF. DNA for the CDR3: TGCAGTGCTAGAGATATGGGGGCGCGGGTGAACACTGAAGCTTTCTTT.

This clonotype was observed a few times. V and J are TRBV6-5 and TRBJ2-2; D gene ambiguous. Trimming stripped 0 bases from V and 6 bases from J, with 8 bases between. The length of the CDR3 is 14 residues. The germline CDR1 and CDR2 sequences are MNHEY and SVGAGI. The CDR3: CASSYSSLAGELFF. DNA for the CDR3: TGTGCCAGCAGTTACTCGTCTCTCGCCGGGGAGCTGTTTTTT.

The rearrangement joins TRBV11-2 to TRBJ2-5; 13 positions agree with TRBD2. Germline trimming cut 6 bases from V and 3 bases from J; bases unmatched to any gene: 7. The CDR3 consists of 16 residues. Germline V CDR1 and CDR2: SGHAT, FQNNGV. The CDR3 protein is CASRPTGTSGEETQYF. The CDR3 DNA sequence: TGTGCCAGCAGGCCTACCGGGACTAGCGGGGAAGAGACCCAGTACTTC. Together with reference TRBV11-2 and TRBJ2-5, the CDR3 gives the full variable domain: EAGVAQSPRYKIIEKRQSVAFWCNPISGHATLYWYQQILGQGPKLLIQFQNNGVVDDSQLPKDRFSAERLKGVDSTLKIQPAKLEDSAVYLCASRPTGTSGEETQYFGPGTRLLVL.

This clonotype was seen a few times. CDR3 nucleotide sequence: TGCGCCAGCCGGGTACCGGGACCAACGGACACTGAAGCTTTCTTT. It codes for CASRVPGPTDTEAFF. The rearrangement links TRBV5-1 to TRBJ1-1; possibly TRBD1 for D (5 bases). The CDR3 totals 15 residues. CDR1 and CDR2 (germline): SGHRS, YFSETQ. V lost 7 bases to trimming and J lost 3 bases, with 19 bases between them. The full variable domain, completed using reference TRBV5-1 and TRBJ1-1, is KAGVTQTPRYLIKTRGQQVTLSCSPISGHRSVSWYQQTPGQGLQFLFEYFSETQRNKGNFPGRFSGRQFSNSRSEMNVSTLELGDSALYLCASRVPGPTDTEAFFGQGTRLTVV.

The chain recombines TRBV27 with TRBJ1-2; D gene ambiguous. The CDR3 is made up of 15 amino acids. The germline CDR1 and CDR2 sequences are MNHEY and SMNVEV (reference sequence). V lost 3 bases and J lost 4, with 15 bases in between. The CDR3 DNA is TGTGCCAGCAGTTTTGGGCAGTTTCCCCTCTATGGCTACACCTTC. Amino acids: CASSFGQFPLYGYTF.

This clonotype has a count of ten or more. The chain joins TRBV3-1 to TRBJ2-5; D is possibly TRBD2 (5 bases). Germline loops: CDR1 LGHDT, CDR2 YNNKEL (reference sequence). The V end was cut by 6 bases, the J end by 5 bases, with 13 bases between. This CDR3 has 13 residues. The CDR3 DNA follows: TGTGCCAGCAGTTCCGGACTTGACGAGACCCAGTACTTC. It codes for CASSSGLDETQYF.

The genes are TRBV20-1 and TRBJ1-1; possible D gene TRBD1, 6 bases. Deletions cut 4 bases from V and 4 bases from J, with 16 bases between. The CDR3 runs 14 residues. Germline values: CDR1 DFQATT, CDR2 SNEGSKA (reference sequence). This CDR3 reads CSATRQVVGTEAFF. The DNA for the CDR3 is TGCAGTGCTACCCGACAGGTGGTGGGCACTGAAGCTTTCTTT.

This clonotype appeared many times. This chain connects TRBV3-1 to TRBJ2-1; 8 nucleotides line up with TRBD1. The germline CDR1 and CDR2 sequences are LGHDT and YNNKEL (reference sequence). The CDR3 totals 14 residues. The V segment lost 4 bases and the J segment 9 bases; nucleotides outside the gene matches: 8. The CDR3 DNA reads as TGTGCCAGCAGCCTCAGGGGGCGCGCGGGTGAGCAGTTCTTC. Protein product: CASSLRGRAGEQFF.

This clonotype was seen many times. The rearrangement links TRBV2 to TRBJ1-5, with TRBD1 matching 7 bases. V gave up 6 bases and J gave up 1 base; unmatched junction bases: 6. Per germline, CDR1 SNHLY and CDR2 FYNNEI. This CDR3 has 15 amino acids. The CDR3 DNA sequence: TGTGCCAGCAGAGGTATACAGGGGAGCAATCAGCCCCAGCATTTT. Translation gives CASRGIQGSNQPQHF.

The V and J genes are TRBV7-2 and TRBJ1-2; 10 bases line up with TRBD1. Looked up from germline, CDR1 is SGHTA and CDR2 is FQGNSA. V was pared by 0 bases and J by 2 bases, with 3 bases of the junction left unmatched. The CDR3 runs to 16 residues. CDR3 in amino acids: CASSLAPGQGNYGYTF. The CDR3 bases are TGTGCCAGCAGCTTAGCGCCGGGACAGGGGAACTATGGCTACACCTTC.

This clonotype was seen ten or more times. The chain links TRBV6-4 to TRBJ2-3; 13 bases match TRBD2. Germline loops: CDR1 MRHNA, CDR2 SNTAGT. This CDR3 spans 15 amino acids. J gave up 4 bases and V 2 bases, and 0 bases lay outside the gene matches. The CDR3 is CASSDTSGGADTQYF. The CDR3 nucleotides read TGTGCCAGCAGTGACACTAGCGGGGGGGCAGATACGCAGTATTTT.

In this sample, this clonotype turned up a few times. The chain couples TRBV6-5 to TRBJ1-2; maybe TRBD1 (5 bases). Germline V gene sequence: CDR1 MNHEY, CDR2 SVGAGI. This CDR3 contains 14 residues. The V end was cut by 0 bases, the J end by 8 bases, with 13 bases between. CDR3 DNA sequence: TGTGCCAGCAGTTACTCGCAACAGGTCAACGGCTACACCTTC. Translated: CASSYSQQVNGYTF.

Only a few counts were recorded for this clonotype. The V gene is TRBV7-9, the J gene TRBJ1-4; D is undetermined. Trimming removed 4 bases from V and 8 bases from J, with 8 bases in between. Looked up from germline, CDR1 is SEHNR and CDR2 is FQNEAQ (reference sequence). The CDR3 covers 12 residues. CDR3 sequence (DNA): TGTGCCAGCAGCTCAGCGGGAGAAAAACTGTTTTTT. Translated, it gives CASSSAGEKLFF.

This clonotype has a count of ten or more. The chain couples TRBV6-6 to TRBJ1-5; D perhaps matches TRBD1 (6 bases). Looked up from germline, CDR1 is MNHNY and CDR2 is SVGAGI (reference sequence). Trimming cost V 2 bases and J 6 bases, with 11 bases left between them. The CDR3 has 14 residues. CDR3 bases: TGTGCCAGCAGTTACGGGCAGGGGTCTCAGCCCCAGCATTTT. Translation: CASSYGQGSQPQHF.

There are many counts of this clonotype. J is TRBJ2-2 and V is TRBV7-3, with a possible D match to TRBD2 (6 bases). CDR1 is SGHTA, CDR2 FQGTGA, per germline. The V and J ends lost 5 bases and 4 bases respectively, with 20 bases between them. The length of the CDR3 is 17 residues. Written as DNA, the CDR3 is TGTGCCAGCAGCCGCACCCCCGGGACTTATTCCACCGGGGAGCTGTTTTTT. It codes for CASSRTPGTYSTGELFF.

This clonotype was seen many times. This chain uses TRBV18 with TRBJ1-6, with D perhaps matching TRBD1 (5 bases). This CDR3 comprises 19 residues. Trimming left V 1 base short and J 5 bases short, with 21 bases between. Germline CDR1 reads KGHSH; CDR2 reads LQKENI. CDR3 loop: CASSPRAPQGPVNNSPLHF. The CDR3 DNA reads TGTGCCAGCTCACCACGTGCCCCTCAGGGACCCGTGAATAATTCACCCCTCCACTTT.

In this sample, this clonotype turned up a few times. This sequence joins TRBV6-2 or TRBV6-3 and TRBJ2-1; the D gene could be TRBD1 or TRBD2 (5 bases each). The V gene's germline CDR1 is MNHEY and CDR2 SVGEGT. This CDR3 has 15 residues. Trimming took 8 bases from V and 8 from J, leaving 22 bases between them. The CDR3 DNA reads as TGTGCCAGCGGGACCCGGACGGGAAAAGGCGATGAGCAGTTCTTC. Its protein is CASGTRTGKGDEQFF.

This clonotype was picked up a small number of times. The chain joins TRBV18 to TRBJ2-1, with D uncertain. The CDR3 is made up of 16 amino acids. V dropped 2 bases and J dropped 7 bases, with 18 bases sitting between them. Germline V lookup: CDR1 KGHSH, CDR2 LQKENI. CDR3 sequence: CASSPERKGKGNEQFF. For the CDR3, the DNA is TGTGCCAGCTCACCAGAGCGAAAGGGAAAGGGTAATGAGCAGTTCTTC.